This T cell receptor (beta chain) was retrieved from a study of PD-1 blockade in classical Hodgkin lymphoma. Germline V CDR1 and CDR2: MNHEY, SVGAGI. Trimming took off 7 bases at V and 4 bases at J, with 13 bases between the two ends. CDR3 length: 13 amino acids. TCRdb's copy holds only in-frame clones and misses some; the assay was immunoSEQ multiplex PCR. The table records 23,000 or so clones, roughly 86% of them present only once. To note about this clone: The antigen is unknown.

Study-wide results and caveats: Diversity similar to that of newly diagnosed patients was seen at baseline in complete responders.

Sample time point: cycle 4 day 1 (C4D1), after more than five weeks of nivolumab. Brentuximab vedotin exposure varied among the patients, all of whom had relapsed after autologous stem cell transplantation. The TCR was taken from a human donor with classical Hodgkin lymphoma. Material: peripheral blood mononuclear cells (PBMCs), obtained before the fourth cycle of nivolumab. V and J are TRBV6-5 and TRBJ1-2; TRBD1 might be the D (5 bases). The CDR3 here is CASNPGVGYGYTF. The CDR3 DNA sequence: TGTGCCAGCAACCCGGGGGTGGGCTATGGCTACACCTTC.